The 18 T cell receptor beta chains listed next were all sequenced from one sample in a study of patients and donors after allogeneic stem cell transplantation. In TCRdb, the RT-PCR reads were re-called with MiXCR into one record per CDR3 protein. The sample consists of more than 850,000 distinct CDR3 sequences, over 15% of them appearing once. The sample comprised blood, either unsorted or a sorted T cell fraction (not recorded which). The receptors come from a human donor who was either an allogeneic HSCT recipient or a stem cell or donor lymphocyte infusion donor (not recorded which). It is not recorded whose cells these are; they may come from a transplant donor.

This clonotype has a handful of counts. This sequence joins TRBV6-2 or TRBV6-3 and TRBJ2-3; the D is unclear. The CDR3 is 15 residues long. The germline CDR1 and CDR2 sequences are MNHEY and SVGEGT. V lost 6 bases to trimming and J lost 2 bases, with 15 bases between them. The CDR3 loop is CASSTVRGYTDTQYF. CDR3 coding DNA: TGTGCCAGCAGCACCGTGCGCGGTTACACAGATACGCAGTATTTT.

This clonotype showed up just a few times. J is TRBJ2-6 and V is TRBV28; TRBD2 matches 8 bases. Germline V gene sequence: CDR1 MDHEN, CDR2 SYDVKM. V lost 2 bases and J lost 4; bases outside the gene matches: 10. There are 18 residues in the CDR3. CDR3 bases: TGTGCCAGCAGTTTAATAGGGGCGGGGGGTTACGGGGCCAACGTCCTGACTTTC. It yields the protein CASSLIGAGGYGANVLTF. The full variable domain, completed using reference TRBV28 and TRBJ2-6, is DVKVTQSSRYLVKRTGEKVFLECVQDMDHENMFWYRQDPGLGLRLIYFSYDVKMKEKGDIPEGYSVSREKKERFSLILESASTNQTSMYLCASSLIGAGGYGANVLTFGAGSRLTVL.

The J gene is TRBJ2-3, the V gene TRBV5-5; the match to TRBD1 covers 7 bases. The CDR3 extends over 16 amino acids. The junction had 6 bases not matched to a gene; V was cut back by 0 bases and J by 2 bases. Germline V gene sequence: CDR1 SGHKS, CDR2 YYEKEE (reference sequence). CDR3: CASSLAGTVVTDTQYF. CDR3 coding DNA: TGTGCCAGCAGCTTGGCTGGGACAGTTGTCACAGATACGCAGTATTTT.

The V call is TRBV9, the J call TRBJ2-2; possible D gene TRBD2, 6 bases. The germline V gene encodes CDR1 SGDLS and CDR2 YYNGEE. This CDR3 is 16 amino acids long. With 0 bases removed from V and 0 bases from J, the gap between germline ends came to 9 bases. The CDR3 loop is CASSVVAATNTGELFF. The CDR3 DNA reads as TGTGCCAGCAGCGTAGTAGCGGCCACGAACACCGGGGAGCTGTTTTTT.

This rearrangement joins TRBV14 to TRBJ1-2; weak D call: TRBD1 (6 bases). V was trimmed by 0 bases and J by 3 bases, leaving 11 bases between them. Per the germline V gene, CDR1 is SGHDN and CDR2 is FVKESK. The CDR3 totals 15 residues. CDR3 sequence: CASSQERGFYYGYTF. CDR3 DNA sequence: TGTGCCAGCAGCCAAGAGAGGGGGTTCTACTATGGCTACACCTTC.

The table lists this clonotype with many counts. The J gene is TRBJ2-3, the V gene TRBV6-1, with D tentatively TRBD2 (6 bases). V was cut by 6 bases and J by 9 bases, with 19 bases left in between. Germline assignment: CDR1 MNHNS and CDR2 SASEGT. The CDR3 contains 14 residues. The CDR3 reads CASRISGYGGTQYF. In DNA, the CDR3 is TGTGCCAGCAGGATCAGTGGTTATGGAGGGACGCAGTATTTT.

This clonotype has only a few counts. The rearrangement links TRBV10-3 to TRBJ1-6; D may be TRBD1 (5 bases). Germline V gene lookup returns CDR1 ENHRY and CDR2 SYGVKD. V was pared by 3 bases and J by 6 bases, with 12 bases between. This CDR3 contains 15 residues. The chain's CDR3 is CAISESEGFNSPLHF. CDR3 nucleotide sequence: TGTGCCATCAGTGAATCCGAGGGGTTTAATTCACCCCTCCACTTT.

This clonotype was recorded many times. The chain employs TRBV12-3 or TRBV12-4 and TRBJ1-4; D ambiguous. V gave up 1 base and J gave up 12 bases, with 15 bases separating them. The CDR3 is 14 amino acids. As DNA, the CDR3 is TGTGCCAGCAGTTTAGGGACGGCCACTTTCGAACTGTTTTTT. It specifies CASSLGTATFELFF.

In DNA form, the CDR3 reads TGTGCCAGCAGCCTACCTCAACCAGGGACGGAAAAACTGTTTTTT. Its translation: CASSLPQPGTEKLFF. This sequence joins TRBV5-5 and TRBJ1-4; TRBD1 might be the D (5 bases). The CDR3 extends over 15 amino acids. The germline CDR1 and CDR2 sequences are SGHKS and YYEKEE (reference sequence). V lost 4 bases and J 8 bases, leaving 18 bases between the germline ends.

The V and J genes are TRBV12-3 or TRBV12-4 and TRBJ1-4; 9 positions match TRBD1. After removal of 3 bases from V and 7 bases from J, the junction contained 6 bases not matched to a gene. This CDR3 spans 15 amino acids. CDR3 nucleotides: TGTGCCAGCAGTTTTCGGGACAGGGTCCGTGAAAAACTGTTTTTT. Its translation: CASSFRDRVREKLFF.

V and J are TRBV6-1 and TRBJ2-1, with D tentatively TRBD2 (6 bases). The germline CDR1 and CDR2 sequences are MNHNS and SASEGT. CDR3 length: 15 amino acids. V lost 6 bases, J lost 6 bases, and 18 bases lay in between. Here the CDR3 reads CASSLSSTGGNEQFF. CDR3 nucleotide sequence: TGTGCCAGCAGCCTCTCGTCTACCGGGGGCAATGAGCAGTTCTTC.

This rearrangement joins TRBV5-1 to TRBJ2-3; D gene uncertain. The ends were cut back, 0 bases at V and 1 base at J, with 6 bases in the middle. CDR1 is SGHRS, CDR2 YFSETQ, per germline. CDR3 length: 14 amino acids. In DNA, the CDR3 is TGCGCCAGCAGCTTGGCCTCTCGCACAGATACGCAGTATTTT. As protein: CASSLASRTDTQYF.

The gene calls are TRBV27 and TRBJ1-4; weak D call: TRBD1 (6 bases). The V and J ends lost 0 bases and 1 base respectively, with 15 bases between them. Looked up from germline, CDR1 is MNHEY and CDR2 is SMNVEV (reference sequence). The CDR3 is made up of 18 amino acids. CDR3 amino acids: CASSLSPGATLTNEKLFF. The CDR3 DNA sequence: TGTGCCAGCAGTTTATCTCCAGGGGCCACCTTAACTAATGAAAAACTGTTTTTT.

The V and J genes are TRBV30 and TRBJ1-2; D is uncertain. Germline loops: CDR1 GTSNPN, CDR2 SVGIG (reference sequence). Trimming took off 5 bases at V and 5 bases at J, with 12 bases between the two ends. CDR3 length equals 12 residues. The CDR3 loop is CAWEGRYYGYTF. DNA for the CDR3: TGTGCCTGGGAAGGACGGTATTATGGCTACACCTTC.

The V and J genes are TRBV7-9 and TRBJ2-1; 7 positions agree with TRBD1. Germline V CDR1 and CDR2: SEHNR, FQNEAQ (reference sequence). CDR3 length equals 15 residues. The V segment lost 5 bases and the J segment 9 bases; nucleotides outside the gene matches: 13. The CDR3 sequence is CASSDRQGLLGEQFF. CDR3 bases: TGTGCCAGCAGCGACAGACAGGGTCTTTTGGGTGAGCAGTTCTTC.

This clonotype was detected ten times or more. The chain uses TRBV9 and TRBJ2-7, with D possibly being TRBD2 (6 bases). The V end was cut by 4 bases, the J end by 3 bases, with 20 bases between. CDR3 length: 16 amino acids. Germline CDR1 SGDLS, CDR2 YYNGEE. DNA of the CDR3: TGTGCCAGCAGCTCCACCTCGGGAGTGGGAGTCTACGAGCAGTACTTC. It yields the protein CASSSTSGVGVYEQYF.

The V and J genes are TRBV7-9 and TRBJ2-5, with D possibly TRBD2 on 6 matching bases. This CDR3 is 14 amino acids long. CDR1 and CDR2 (germline): SEHNR, FQNEAQ (reference sequence). Trimming took 7 bases from V and 5 from J, leaving 17 bases between them. CDR3 bases: TGTGCCAGCACCTATGGGGGGAGAGGGGAGACCCAGTACTTC. Residues: CASTYGGRGETQYF.

V usage is TRBV12-3 or TRBV12-4 and J usage is TRBJ2-1; D is undetermined. V dropped 8 bases and J dropped 7 bases, with 9 bases sitting between them. This CDR3 comprises 11 residues. The CDR3 coding sequence is TGTGCCAGCTTAAGGAAGAATGAGCAGTTCTTC. This encodes CASLRKNEQFF.